This is a list of T cell receptor beta chains from one sample in a study of breast tumors, draining lymph nodes, adjacent tissues. Via MiXCR, TCRdb re-called the multiplex PCR reads, giving one row per CDR3 protein. Among about 230,000 distinct CDR3 sequences listed, less than 40% were seen once. Material for sequencing was axillary lymph node tissue. The receptor set was obtained from a female donor with breast cancer. Some clones in this sample may be carry-over from other donors' samples. Both conserved end residues are part of each CDR3. A D gene is named only where the DNA matches it firmly. Rows may omit the clone size; those that give it use once, few, many or a size class.

V gene	D gene	J gene	clone size	CDR3 protein	CDR3 DNA
TRBV7-6	-	TRBJ1-3	many	CASSLDKGSSGNTIYF	TGTGCCAGCAGCTTAGATAAGGGTTCCTCTGGAAACACCATATATTTT
TRBV19	TRBD1	TRBJ1-2	many	CATHGWDRASNYGYTF	TGTGCCACCCATGGTTGGGACAGGGCTTCTAACTATGGCTACACCTTC
TRBV29-1	-	TRBJ2-3	-	CSVVSGADTQYF	TGCAGCGTGGTGTCCGGGGCAGATACGCAGTATTTT
TRBV28	TRBD1	TRBJ2-7	-	CASSLNGYRGPYEQYF	TGTGCCAGCAGTCTTAACGGGTACAGGGGTCCCTACGAGCAGTACTTC
TRBV20-1	-	TRBJ1-5	many	CSAGTGDNQPQHF	TGCAGTGCTGGGACGGGAGATAATCAGCCCCAGCATTTT
TRBV30	TRBD1	TRBJ1-2	many	CAWEGGRGTFNYGYTF	TGTGCCTGGGAAGGGGGCAGGGGCACGTTTAACTATGGCTACACCTTC
TRBV20-1	-	TRBJ2-7	-	CSARGESLREYF	TGCAGTGCTAGGGGCGAGAGCTTACGGGAGTACTTC
TRBV11-3	-	TRBJ2-3	many	CASSLGGASADTQYF	TGTGCCAGCAGCTTAGGAGGGGCGAGCGCAGATACGCAGTATTTT
TRBV5-5	-	TRBJ2-7	many	CASSWGNGGFYEQYF	TGTGCCAGCAGCTGGGGGAATGGGGGGTTCTACGAGCAGTACTTC
TRBV27	TRBD1	TRBJ1-6	many	CASRPNRGGPPLHF	TGTGCCAGCAGACCAAACAGGGGCGGGCCACCCCTCCACTTT
TRBV5-5	TRBD1	TRBJ2-2	-	CASSLGPGQGKHVTGELFF	TGTGCCAGCAGCTTGGGGCCGGGACAGGGAAAACACGTGACCGGGGAGCTGTTTTTT
TRBV12-3/TRBV12-4	-	TRBJ2-1	many	CASSFGRNEQFF	TGTGCCAGCAGTTTCGGGCGCAATGAGCAGTTCTTC
TRBV5-5	-	TRBJ1-2	many	CASSRPRAGNYGYTF	TGTGCCAGCAGTAGGCCCCGGGCTGGTAACTATGGCTACACCTTC
TRBV7-9	-	TRBJ2-6	-	CASSLIGGNVLTF	TGTGCCAGCAGCTTAATAGGGGGCAACGTCCTGACTTTC
TRBV2	TRBD2	TRBJ2-2	many	CARSSGRAGNTGELFF	TGTGCCAGAAGTAGCGGGAGGGCCGGGAACACCGGGGAGCTGTTTTTT
TRBV28	-	TRBJ1-4	many	CASSLPQGSREKLFF	TGTGCCAGCAGTTTACCGCAAGGGAGCAGGGAAAAACTGTTTTTT
TRBV20-1	-	TRBJ1-6	many	CSARGPDRPNSPLHF	TGCAGTGCTAGAGGTCCCGACAGGCCTAATTCACCCCTCCACTTT
TRBV9	TRBD2	TRBJ2-5	many	CASSPGTSGMETQYF	TGTGCCAGCAGCCCGGGGACTAGCGGGATGGAGACCCAGTACTTC
TRBV4-3	-	TRBJ1-1	-	CASSQGGGRTEAFF	TGCGCCAGCAGCCAAGGCGGCGGCCGCACTGAAGCTTTCTTT
TRBV5-4	TRBD1	TRBJ2-7	many	CASRGQDYEQYF	TGTGCCAGCAGAGGACAGGACTACGAGCAGTACTTC
TRBV5-8	TRBD2	TRBJ2-3	many	CASSLGLAGGAADTQYF	TGTGCCAGCAGCTTGGGTCTAGCGGGAGGGGCGGCAGATACGCAGTATTTT
TRBV20-1	TRBD2	TRBJ2-1	many	CSAPPAGGPGNEQFF	TGCAGTGCCCCCCCAGCGGGAGGGCCGGGCAATGAGCAGTTCTTC
TRBV5-1	-	TRBJ2-5	many	CASSGGLRETQYF	TGCGCCAGCAGCGGAGGGCTGCGAGAGACCCAGTACTTC
TRBV30	-	TRBJ1-3	many	CAWSVGSAGNTIYF	TGTGCCTGGAGTGTAGGGTCGGCTGGAAACACCATATATTTT
TRBV25-1	TRBD1	TRBJ2-2	-	CASSSGTDHTGELFF	TGTGCCAGCAGCTCCGGGACAGATCACACCGGGGAGCTGTTTTTT
TRBV19	-	TRBJ1-5	once	CASSTGVFGEQPQHF	TGTGCCAGTAGTACAGGGGTCTTTGGCGAGCAGCCCCAGCATTTT
TRBV7-9	-	TRBJ1-4	many	CASSFPLLGGEKLFF	TGTGCCAGCAGCTTCCCGTTACTTGGGGGTGAAAAACTGTTTTTT
TRBV6-2/TRBV6-3	TRBD1	TRBJ1-5	few	CASSHGTGLLLSHRPQHF	TGTGCCAGCAGTCACGGGACAGGCCTCCTTTTGAGCCATCGGCCCCAGCATTTT
TRBV7-9	TRBD1	TRBJ2-1	many	CASSARQGAREDEQFF	TGTGCCAGCAGCGCTCGACAGGGGGCAAGGGAGGATGAGCAGTTCTTC
TRBV6-2/TRBV6-3	-	TRBJ1-3	many	CASSSLHSGNTIYF	TGTGCCAGCAGTTCCCTCCACTCTGGAAACACCATATATTTT
TRBV7-2	TRBD2	TRBJ2-2	many	CASSLMVAGGPGTGELFF	TGTGCCAGCAGCTTAATGGTAGCGGGAGGTCCGGGCACCGGGGAGCTGTTTTTT
TRBV7-2	-	TRBJ1-3	-	CASTIGTGNTIYF	TGTGCCAGCACCATAGGGACAGGAAACACCATATATTTT
TRBV20-1	-	TRBJ1-5	-	CSARDVGQPQHF	TGCAGTGCTAGAGATGTGGGACAGCCCCAGCATTTT
TRBV18	TRBD2	TRBJ2-5	many	CASSPLGGRETQYF	TGTGCCAGCTCACCACTGGGGGGGAGAGAGACCCAGTACTTC
TRBV25-1	-	TRBJ1-6	-	CASRGQLLSPLHF	TGTGCCAGCCGAGGACAGCTCCTTTCACCCCTCCACTTT
TRBV5-1	-	TRBJ2-7	-	CASSPGGTSENTGEQYF	TGCGCCAGCAGCCCAGGGGGGACTAGTGAGAACACCGGGGAGCAGTACTTC
TRBV20-1	TRBD1	TRBJ2-2	many	CSASGTGYNTGELFF	TGCAGTGCTAGTGGGACAGGGTATAACACCGGGGAGCTGTTTTTT
TRBV10-2	TRBD1	TRBJ2-2	many	CASRSQGASGELFF	TGCGCCAGCAGAAGTCAGGGGGCGTCCGGGGAGCTGTTTTTT
TRBV7-9	TRBD1	TRBJ2-2	many	CASSAPRGPRSGELFF	TGTGCCAGCAGCGCCCCCAGGGGGCCGAGGTCCGGGGAGCTGTTTTTT
TRBV20-1	-	TRBJ2-7	many	CSGLAGYEQYF	TGCAGTGGGCTAGCAGGGTACGAGCAGTACTTC